This T cell receptor (beta chain) was sequenced for a study of identical twins (dated by TCRdb to about 2016). As for the study more broadly: The study deep-sequenced TCR alpha and beta repertoires from monozygotic twins, unrelated adults of various ages and cord blood to test whether fetal clonotypes persist. To rule out contamination, the twin experiments were replicated at different times with different library preparation protocols.

V is trimmed back by 4 bases and J by 1 base, and the junction contains 13 bases that no gene match accounts for. The germline V gene sets CDR1 to SGHRS and CDR2 to YFSETQ. The cysteine opens and the phenylalanine closes a CDR3 of 17 amino acids. Of the read, only the CDR3 DNA is kept; its 51 bases are in frame from base 1. The library relied on 5' RACE. Sequencer: Illumina HiSeq 2000. A universal primer binding site was added through template switching, and the final cDNA carried a unique molecular identifier so that TCR cDNA molecules could be counted accurately. Specific primers in the conserved constant-segment region were used to synthesize first-strand cDNA for the TCR alpha and beta chains. Each cDNA library was double barcoded, with a SMART-Mk sample barcode plus Illumina barcodes, to control for contamination. TruSeq adapter sequences and Illumina sample barcodes were added in two successive PCR steps. TCR alpha and beta cDNA libraries were sequenced on the Illumina HiSeq platform with custom primers. The original methods were these. MiGEC was used to process raw reads and extract unique molecular identifiers, and MiXCR was used to find CDR3 positions. Recombination models were inferred per individual with the repgenHMM and IGoR tools using an EM algorithm. The tcR package in R was used for shared clonotype analysis, with sharing normalized by the product of cloneset sizes. To study raw recombination without the effects of thymic and clonal selection, out-of-frame nonproductive sequences were analyzed. The public sequencing data were trimmed at Q25 with fastp and processed into clonotypes with MiXCR by TCRdb, which kept only in-frame beta chains. Rows are unified per CDR3 protein, each entry keeping the most common DNA and genes. TCRdb's processing, not the authors', yielded these V and J calls. The sample table shows 1.5 million or so distinct CDR3 sequences, and about 31% are seen once. About 0.3% of the sample comes from the top ten.

General findings and caveats noted by the study authors: Out-of-frame TCR alpha sharing in monozygotic twins was systematically underestimated by recombination models, whereas sharing between unrelated individuals was in agreement with the recombination models. Fewer insertions were carried by abundant cord blood beta clonotypes, a similar but weaker trend appeared in young adult naive repertoires, and no such trend appeared in memory repertoires. The excess sharing between twins in beta out-of-frame sequences was weaker because fewer shared sequences reduced the signal-to-noise ratio. Because the same donors could not be followed over many years, the conclusions depended on cross-sectional statistical analysis. Compared with coincidental sharing between unrelated individuals, out-of-frame TCR alpha sequences shared between twins had an excess of sequences with low generation probability. Zero-insertion analyses could be partly confounded by invariant T cells such as MAIT and iNKT, although diverse VJ usage argued against such confounding for most clonotypes.

Many counts were recorded for this clonotype. What this receptor recognizes is not known. Qualities for individual bases were not recorded, and no much larger clone is one base off. Every donor in the study was a healthy Caucasian. The TCR was taken from a newborn girl in good health. Material: cord blood. The chain is encoded by TRBV5-1 joined to TRBJ2-5, and TRBD2 matches 7 of the central bases. The DNA reads as follows: TGCGCCAGCAGCAGGCCCGGACTAGATGATCTCCAAGAGACCCAGTACTTC. It translates as CASSRPGLDDLQETQYF.